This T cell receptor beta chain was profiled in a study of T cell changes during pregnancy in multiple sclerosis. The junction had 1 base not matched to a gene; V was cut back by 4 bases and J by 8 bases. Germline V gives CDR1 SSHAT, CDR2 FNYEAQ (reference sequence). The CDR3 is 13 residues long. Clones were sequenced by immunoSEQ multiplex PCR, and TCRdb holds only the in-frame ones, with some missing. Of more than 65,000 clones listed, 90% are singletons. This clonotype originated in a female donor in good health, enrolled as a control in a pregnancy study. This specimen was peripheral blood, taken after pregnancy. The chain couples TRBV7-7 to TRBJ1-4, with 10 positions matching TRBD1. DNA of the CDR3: TGTGCCAGCAGCTGGGGACAGGGGGAAAAACTGTTTTTT. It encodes CASSWGQGEKLFF.